The 17 T cell receptor beta chains listed next were all sequenced from one sample in a study of blood T cell repertoires in COVID-19. Clones were sequenced by immunoSEQ multiplex PCR, and TCRdb holds only the in-frame ones, with some missing. The data hold under 350,000 clones, with around 90% observed a single time. Sequencing was performed on PBMCs or T cells enriched from blood (not recorded which). The source of these receptors is a woman between 35 and 50 years old who had recovered from COVID-19.

The chain employs TRBV6-2 or TRBV6-3 and TRBJ1-1, with TRBD1 as a possible D gene (5 bases). Germline V gene sequence: CDR1 MNHEY, CDR2 SVGEGT. V was shortened by 2 bases and J by 5 bases, with 6 bases between the two germline ends. There are 12 residues in the CDR3. In DNA, the CDR3 is TGTGCCAGCAGTTACGGGGGGACTGAAGCTTTCTTT. It encodes CASSYGGTEAFF.

In the case of this clone: The junction departs from the called germline gene at one end, perhaps through a read error. This chain connects TRBV7-2 to TRBJ2-5, with D perhaps matching TRBD2 (6 bases). The CDR3 sequence is 13 residues long. The germline V gene encodes CDR1 SGHTA and CDR2 FQGNSA. Here the CDR3 reads CASSLAGAGLRDF. DNA of the CDR3: TGTGCCAGCAGCTTAGCAGGTGCGGGGCTTCGGGACTTC.

V and J are TRBV19 and TRBJ2-7, with D perhaps matching TRBD1 (6 bases). The CDR3 sequence is 13 residues long. The V end lost 5 bases, the J end lost 0 bases, and 8 bases lay between the germline ends. The germline V gene encodes CDR1 LNHDA and CDR2 SQIVND (reference sequence). This chain's CDR3 is CASSGDNSYEQYF. The CDR3 DNA sequence: TGTGCCAGTAGTGGGGACAACTCCTACGAGCAGTACTTC.

The CDR3 region is CASSTRQGAYEQYF. The CDR3 DNA reads TGTGCCAGCAGTACCCGACAGGGGGCGTACGAGCAGTACTTC. V usage is TRBV6-5 and J usage is TRBJ2-7; 10 bases are a match to TRBD1. The CDR3 totals 14 residues. The ends lost 5 bases at V and 4 bases at J; junction bases unmatched: 5. Per the germline V gene, CDR1 is MNHEY and CDR2 is SVGAGI.

This chain uses TRBV5-1 with TRBJ1-3; no definite D call. Trimming left V 0 bases short and J 0 bases short, with 13 bases between. The CDR3 loop spans 17 amino acids. CDR1 and CDR2 from the germline V gene are SGHRS and YFSETQ. CDR3 DNA sequence: TGCGCCAGCAGCTTGGTTCCTGAGGGATACTCTGGAAACACCATATATTTT. This sequence encodes CASSLVPEGYSGNTIYF.

The chain carries TRBV15 and TRBJ2-7; perhaps TRBD2 as D (6 bases). Germline CDR1 reads LNHNV; CDR2 reads YYDKDF (reference sequence). The CDR3 contains 15 residues. The V and J ends lost 1 base and 8 bases respectively, with 18 bases between them. Written as DNA, the CDR3 is TGTGCCACCAGCAGAGGATCCCGGGACTCGTGGAAGCAGTACTTC. Residues: CATSRGSRDSWKQYF. The complete variable domain, with remaining parts taken from reference TRBV15 and TRBJ2-7, reads DAMVIQNPRYQVTQFGKPVTLSCSQTLNHNVMYWYQQKSSQAPKLLFHYYDKDFNNEADTPDNFQSRRPNTSFCFLDIRSPGLGDTAMYLCATSRGSRDSWKQYFGPGTRLTVT.

The gene calls are TRBV9 and TRBJ2-7; maybe TRBD2 (6 bases). V was pared by 4 bases and J by 3 bases, with 11 bases between. Germline V gene sequence: CDR1 SGDLS, CDR2 YYNGEE. This CDR3 contains 13 residues. The CDR3 protein is CASSQAEGYEQYF. The CDR3, as DNA: TGTGCCAGCAGCCAAGCGGAGGGCTACGAGCAGTACTTC.

The chain is built from TRBV6-6 and TRBJ2-7; a weak D match, TRBD1 (6 bases). Germline lookup yields CDR1 MNHNY and CDR2 SVGAGI (reference sequence). The CDR3 covers 14 residues. V was clipped by 7 bases and J by 0 bases, with 13 bases between them. Here the CDR3 reads CASTGQSNSYEQYF. CDR3 DNA sequence: TGTGCCAGCACTGGACAGTCAAACTCCTACGAGCAGTACTTC.

The rearrangement uses TRBV5-1 and TRBJ2-1; the D gene is possibly TRBD2 (6 bases). V lost 4 bases and J 6 bases, leaving 17 bases between the germline ends. This CDR3 spans 15 amino acids. Germline V gene data show CDR1 as SGHRS and CDR2 as YFSETQ. CDR3 DNA sequence: TGCGCCAGCAGCCGACGAGGGGCGGAGGGCAATGAGCAGTTCTTC. It specifies CASSRRGAEGNEQFF.

The rearrangement links TRBV5-4 to TRBJ2-7, with D maybe TRBD2 (5 bases). CDR3 length: 13 amino acids. Trimming took 4 bases from V and 5 from J, leaving 13 bases between them. The germline gives CDR1 SGHNT, CDR2 YYREEE (reference sequence). In DNA, the CDR3 is TGTGCCAGCAGCAGTAATACCGGGGACGAGCAGTACTTC. This gives the protein CASSSNTGDEQYF.

This chain uses TRBV18 with TRBJ1-4, with 9 bases aligning to TRBD1. Germline V CDR1 and CDR2: KGHSH, LQKENI. CDR3 length: 15 amino acids. Unmatched junction bases numbered 8, after V lost 5 bases and J lost 7 bases. The CDR3: CASSADRGAGEKLFF. CDR3 DNA: TGTGCCAGCTCAGCTGACAGGGGGGCTGGTGAAAAACTGTTTTTT.

This sequence joins TRBV2 and TRBJ2-2; no definite D call. This CDR3 region has 13 residues. The germline V gene encodes CDR1 SNHLY and CDR2 FYNNEI. The germline V and J ends were trimmed by 7 bases and 1 base, with 7 bases remaining between them. The CDR3 protein is CASTPGNTGELFF. For the CDR3, the DNA is TGTGCCAGCACCCCGGGGAACACCGGGGAGCTGTTTTTT.

The chain employs TRBV28 and TRBJ2-7, with TRBD2 matching 7 bases. The germline CDR1 and CDR2 sequences are MDHEN and SYDVKM. V dropped 7 bases and J dropped 4; count of bases not matched to a gene: 16. This CDR3 is built from 16 residues. CDR3 region: CASTSSAASGPYEQYF. DNA of the CDR3: TGTGCCAGCACTTCTTCCGCGGCTAGCGGACCTTACGAGCAGTACTTC.

Here the CDR3 DNA reads TGTGCCAGCAGTTTTGATAGCGGTAACACCATATATTTT. The encoded protein is CASSFDSGNTIYF. The rearrangement joins TRBV27 to TRBJ1-3; the D is unclear. V gave up 3 bases and J gave up 7 bases, with 10 bases separating them. The CDR3 loop spans 13 amino acids. CDR1 and CDR2 from the germline V gene are MNHEY and SMNVEV (reference sequence).

The V and J genes are TRBV18 and TRBJ2-5; D is unresolved. CDR1 is KGHSH, CDR2 LQKENI, per germline. V was trimmed by 8 bases and J by 2 bases, leaving 9 bases between them. The CDR3 is 12 amino acids. CDR3 region: CASGSRQETQYF. In nucleotides, the CDR3 is TGTGCCAGCGGGTCCAGGCAAGAGACCCAGTACTTC.

V usage is TRBV5-6 and J usage is TRBJ2-2; TRBD2 is a possible D gene (7 bases). The germline V and J ends were trimmed by 0 bases and 0 bases, with 12 bases remaining between them. The CDR3 loop spans 17 amino acids. CDR1 SGHDT and CDR2 YYEEEE come from the germline V gene. CDR3 protein: CASSLGSGGPNTGELFF. The CDR3 DNA reads as TGTGCCAGCAGCTTGGGTTCCGGGGGGCCGAACACCGGGGAGCTGTTTTTT.

The chain links TRBV4-1 to TRBJ2-1; D gene uncertain. V dropped 0 bases and J dropped 7 bases, with 16 bases sitting between them. The germline gives CDR1 MGHRA, CDR2 YSYEKL. The CDR3 runs 16 residues. CDR3 coding DNA: TGCGCCAGCAGCCAAGATGACTGGGTAAGAAAGAATGAGCAGTTCTTC. Translating it yields CASSQDDWVRKNEQFF.